These 8 T cell receptor beta chains share one sample of origin, sequenced in a study of T-cell memory formation after mild COVID-19. TCRdb re-called the 5' RACE reads through MiXCR, storing one row per CDR3 protein. The sample holds around 250,000 distinct CDR3 sequences, 15% to 20% seen once. Source material: PBMCs or a T cell subset sorted from them (not recorded which). Every receptor here comes from a man aged 18 to 29 who had mild COVID-19 (a few samples of this study predate the infection). Cell type and time point are not known.

J is TRBJ1-1 and V is TRBV7-9, with D hard to call. V lost 1 base and J 8 bases, leaving 11 bases between the germline ends. The germline CDR1 and CDR2 sequences are SEHNR and FQNEAQ (reference sequence). CDR3 length equals 13 residues. The CDR3 spells CASSLVMAREAFF. CDR3 nucleotide sequence: TGTGCCAGCAGCTTAGTAATGGCGAGGGAAGCTTTCTTT.

This clonotype was picked up a small number of times. The CDR3 loop reads CSASGPAGGEKLFF. As DNA, the CDR3 is TGCAGTGCGTCGGGACCCGCCGGGGGAGAAAAACTGTTTTTT. The chain joins TRBV20-1 to TRBJ1-4, with D maybe TRBD1 (5 bases). The V end lost 6 bases, the J end lost 8 bases, and 19 bases lay between the germline ends. The CDR3 loop spans 14 amino acids. Per the germline V gene, CDR1 is DFQATT and CDR2 is SNEGSKA (reference sequence).

This clonotype appeared a few times. V and J are TRBV20-1 and TRBJ2-7, with a possible D match to TRBD2 (5 bases). This CDR3 contains 13 residues. Trimming cost V 3 bases and J 7 bases, with 16 bases left between them. The germline gives CDR1 DFQATT, CDR2 SNEGSKA (reference sequence). The CDR3 loop reads CSASSGLLVEQYF. For the CDR3, the DNA is TGCAGTGCTAGTTCGGGATTATTAGTAGAGCAGTACTTC.

The rearrangement uses TRBV29-1 and TRBJ1-2; TRBD1 aligns across 12 bases. The CDR3 is 13 amino acids. Germline CDR1 SQVTM, CDR2 ANQGSEA. V shed 7 bases, J shed 4 bases, and the junction held 4 bases outside the gene matches. CDR3 DNA: TGCAGCGCGTCGGGACAGGGGGCCTATGGCTACACCTTC. Encoded protein: CSASGQGAYGYTF.

This clonotype came up many times. V usage is TRBV5-6 and J usage is TRBJ2-3; D is tentatively TRBD1 or TRBD2 (5 bases each). Trimming removed 7 bases from V and 0 bases from J, with 24 bases in between. Germline V lookup: CDR1 SGHDT, CDR2 YYEEEE. This CDR3 spans 18 amino acids. The CDR3 reads CASASWTFGTISTDTQYF. The CDR3 DNA follows: TGTGCCAGCGCATCGTGGACGTTCGGGACGATAAGCACAGATACGCAGTATTTT.

This clonotype was counted between two and nine times. The chain joins TRBV5-1 to TRBJ2-6; no reliable D call. Trimming stripped 4 bases from V and 4 bases from J, with 15 bases between. The CDR3 sequence is 16 residues long. The germline V gene encodes CDR1 SGHRS and CDR2 YFSETQ. This CDR3 is CASSQRKTSGANVLTF. DNA of the CDR3: TGCGCCAGCAGCCAACGGAAGACGTCCGGGGCCAACGTCCTGACTTTC. The variable domain in full, with the rest retrieved from reference TRBV5-1 and TRBJ2-6, is KAGVTQTPRYLIKTRGQQVTLSCSPISGHRSVSWYQQTPGQGLQFLFEYFSETQRNKGNFPGRFSGRQFSNSRSEMNVSTLELGDSALYLCASSQRKTSGANVLTFGAGSRLTVL.

This clonotype was counted ten times or more. This chain connects TRBV9 to TRBJ2-2; D gene uncertain. This CDR3 is 13 amino acids long. From germline, CDR1 is SGDLS and CDR2 YYNGEE. The germline V and J ends were trimmed by 3 bases and 5 bases, with 8 bases remaining between them. CDR3 sequence reads: CASSGGRTGELFF. In nucleotides, the CDR3 is TGTGCCAGCAGCGGGGGTCGGACCGGGGAGCTGTTTTTT.

This clonotype appeared many times. The rearrangement uses TRBV12-3 or TRBV12-4 and TRBJ2-1, with 7 bases identical to TRBD2. This CDR3 is built from 16 residues. V dropped 1 base and J dropped 7; count of bases not matched to a gene: 10. This CDR3 is CASSLDSGGGRNEQFF. The CDR3 DNA follows: TGTGCCAGCAGTTTAGACTCTGGCGGGGGAAGGAATGAGCAGTTCTTC.